A selection of T cell receptor beta chains follows, all from one sample in a study of graft-versus-host responses after intestinal transplantation. Antigens for these TCRs are unknown. The repertoire was sequenced with immunoSEQ multiplex PCR; TCRdb's copy has only in-frame clones and lacks some. The sample lists under 100,000 clones; approximately 82% were seen once. Sequenced here: unstimulated CD4+ T cells sorted from spleen or lymph node cells, sampled before intestinal transplant. The receptors derive from a human donor who received an intestinal transplant. CDR3s include the opening cysteine and the closing phenylalanine or tryptophan. The D gene is left open where the match is weak. Where a row states a size, it is once, few, many or the class of an expanded clone; other rows omit it.

d_call j_call v_call clone_size cdr3_nt cdr3_aa
- TRBJ2-1 TRBV2 once TGTGCCAGCAGTGTGTTCGAGTCACCCTACAATGAGCAGTTCTTC CASSVFESPYNEQFF
- TRBJ2-2 TRBV5-1 - TGCGCCAGCAGAGACTCCGGTACCGGGGAGCTGTTTTTT CASRDSGTGELFF
TRBD1 TRBJ2-7 TRBV6-5 few TGTGCCAGCAAACTAACAGGGGGCCTATACGAGCAGTACTTC CASKLTGGLYEQYF
TRBD1 TRBJ1-2 TRBV7-9 - TGTGCCAGCAGTCCCGGGGACAGAAGGACATATGGCTACACCTTC CASSPGDRRTYGYTF
TRBD2 TRBJ2-2 TRBV12-5 - TGTGCTAGTGGTTTGTGGGCGTCGGGGGGCGGGGAGCTGTTTTTT CASGLWASGGGELFF
TRBD1 TRBJ1-4 TRBV5-8 - TGTGCCAGCAGCGGAGACAGGGGGCTAATCCTTGATGAAAAACTGTTTTTT CASSGDRGLILDEKLFF
- TRBJ1-3 TRBV18 - TGTGCCAGCTCACCCGACATGACTGGAAACACCATATATTTT CASSPDMTGNTIYF
TRBD1 TRBJ1-2 TRBV19 - TGTGCCAGTACCCTTACCCTCAGACAGGGCCGGGGCTATGGCTACACCTTC CASTLTLRQGRGYGYTF
TRBD1 TRBJ1-6 TRBV2 once TGTGCCAGCAGTTGGACAGGGAGTTCACCCCTCCACTTT CASSWTGSSPLHF
TRBD2 TRBJ2-1 TRBV5-1 - TGCGCCAGCAGCTTGGTTGGGACTAGCGGCGATGAGCAGTTCTTC CASSLVGTSGDEQFF
- TRBJ2-4 TRBV7-8 - TGTGCCAGCAGTTCACTAGTAAGCATTCAGTACTTC CASSSLVSIQYF
- TRBJ1-4 TRBV7-9 - TGTGCCAGCAGCTTAGGAGTATCCGGTGAAAAACTGTTTTTT CASSLGVSGEKLFF
TRBD2 TRBJ2-5 TRBV5-1 - TGCGCCAGCAGCTTGACGACTAGCGGTTCGGAGACCCAGTACTTC CASSLTTSGSETQYF
TRBD2 TRBJ2-5 TRBV9 - TGTGCCAGCAGCCCCAGACTAGCGGGAGGGCCGGAGACCCAGTACTTC CASSPRLAGGPETQYF
TRBD1 TRBJ1-5 TRBV6-6 - TGTGCCAGCAGTTATATACCGGGACAGATGAATCAGCCCCAGCATTTT CASSYIPGQMNQPQHF
- TRBJ2-2 TRBV5-1 - TGCGCCAGCAGCACCACAGGGCTTTCGAACACCGGGGAGCTGTTTTTT CASSTTGLSNTGELFF
- TRBJ1-4 TRBV18 - TGTGCCAGCTCACCACAGGGAGGGGCAACTAATGAAAAACTGTTTTTT CASSPQGGATNEKLFF
- TRBJ1-1 TRBV29-1 - TGCAGCGTTGTTACGGGGGGTACTGAAGCTTTCTTT CSVVTGGTEAFF
TRBD1 TRBJ2-7 TRBV6-1 - TGTGCCAGCAGTGACCCGGGACAGTTTTCCTACGAGCAGTACTTC CASSDPGQFSYEQYF
TRBD2 TRBJ2-7 TRBV2 - TGTGCCAGCAGGGCCTCTAGCGGGGGGGGAAACGAGCAGTACTTC CASRASSGGGNEQYF
TRBD1 TRBJ2-5 TRBV18 - TGTGCCAGCTCCACCTCCGGGACAGGGGGGCCGGAGGCCCAGTACTTC CASSTSGTGGPEAQYF
TRBD2 TRBJ2-3 TRBV28 - TGTGCCAGCAGTTTATGGGCGGGAGGCACCAAACGCACAGATACGCAGTATTTT CASSLWAGGTKRTDTQYF
- TRBJ1-2 TRBV5-1 - TGCGCCAGCAGGGGGGGGAGCTATGGCTACACCTTC CASRGGSYGYTF
TRBD2 TRBJ2-5 TRBV11-3 - TGTGCCAGCAGCACAGCGGGAGGAGGGCAAGAGACCCAGTACTTC CASSTAGGGQETQYF
- TRBJ2-3 TRBV9 - TGTGCCAGCAGCGTAGGAGGGACAGATACGCAGTATTTT CASSVGGTDTQYF
- TRBJ2-5 TRBV5-1 - TGCGCCAGCAGCTTGGATCCACAGGGTCTTGAGACCCAGTACTTC CASSLDPQGLETQYF
TRBD1 TRBJ1-2 TRBV29-1 - TGCAGCGCCAGATCGACAGGGATCTATGGCTACACCTTC CSARSTGIYGYTF
- TRBJ1-4 TRBV28 - TGTGCCAGCAGCGGGAGGGAAAAGCTGTTTTTT CASSGREKLFF
- TRBJ2-2 TRBV27 - TGTGCCAGCAACCATCGGGGGGCCTCCTGGAACACCGGGGAGCTGTTTTTT CASNHRGASWNTGELFF
TRBD1 TRBJ1-4 TRBV28 - TGTGCCAGCAGGGGAGGGACAGGGCTTAATGAAAAACTGTTTTTT CASRGGTGLNEKLFF
TRBD1 TRBJ2-5 TRBV19 - TGTGCCAGTAGTATGGGGACAGGGGGCCCGAAGACCCAGTACTTC CASSMGTGGPKTQYF
TRBD2 TRBJ2-1 TRBV19 - TGTGCCAGTACTGACCCCCGCCTAGCGGGAGGGAGCAATGAGCAGTTCTTC CASTDPRLAGGSNEQFF
TRBD2 TRBJ2-5 TRBV4-1 - TGCGCCAGCAGCCAACCCGGACTAGCGGGGGGAGAGACCCAGTACTTC CASSQPGLAGGETQYF
TRBD2 TRBJ2-7 TRBV28 - TGTGCCAGCATCACTAGCGGGTCCTACGAGCAGTACTTC CASITSGSYEQYF
TRBD2 TRBJ2-3 TRBV5-4 few TGTGCCAGCAGCCTGACTAGCCAGGGACCCCATACGCAGTATTTT CASSLTSQGPHTQYF
- TRBJ2-1 TRBV6-1 - TGTGCCAGCAGTGAACATCCTGAGCAGTTCTTC CASSEHPEQFF
- TRBJ2-1 TRBV19 - TGTGCCAGTAGTATTGTTACGGGAGTGAGCTACAATGAGCAGTTCTTC CASSIVTGVSYNEQFF
TRBD1 TRBJ2-7 TRBV18 - TGTGCCAGCTCACCACTCGGGACAGGGATGGAGCAGTACTTC CASSPLGTGMEQYF
- TRBJ2-7 TRBV6-5 - TGTGCCAGCAGCCAGACCTACGAGCAGTACTTC CASSQTYEQYF
TRBD1 TRBJ2-7 TRBV7-2 - TGTGCCAGCAGCTCCCGGGACAGGGGACCCGAGCAGTACTTC CASSSRDRGPEQYF
- TRBJ1-5 TRBV28 - TGTGCCAGCAGGTACGCCGCCAGGGGAAATCAGCCCCAGCATTTT CASRYAARGNQPQHF
TRBD2 TRBJ2-7 TRBV19 - TGTGCCAGTAGTAGGGGGACTATCTACGAGCAGTACTTC CASSRGTIYEQYF
- TRBJ2-1 TRBV6-1 - TGTGCCAGCAGTGTTATCAGGGGCTACGGCGAGCAGTTCTTC CASSVIRGYGEQFF
- TRBJ1-3 TRBV2 - TGTGCCAGCAGTCCTACCGGGACACAGGGAAACACCATATATTTT CASSPTGTQGNTIYF
- TRBJ1-3 TRBV4-2 - TGTGCCAGCAGCCGAGCCGGGAGCTCTGGAAACACCATATATTTT CASSRAGSSGNTIYF
TRBD1 TRBJ2-7 TRBV5-1 once TGCGCCAGCAGCTTGACGGGACGGACAGGGCTCACTCTCGGGGAGCAGTACTTC CASSLTGRTGLTLGEQYF
- TRBJ2-2 TRBV6-6 once TGTGCCAGCAGGTCCAGGGGTTGGGGGAACACCGGGGAGCTGTTTTTT CASRSRGWGNTGELFF
TRBD2 TRBJ2-2 TRBV5-1 - TGCGCCAGCAGGGGACTAGCGGGAACCAACACCGGGGAGCTGTTTTTT CASRGLAGTNTGELFF
TRBD1 TRBJ1-4 TRBV4-1 - TGCGCCAGCAGCCAAGTAGGGGGGACAGGGAATGAAAAACTGTTTTTT CASSQVGGTGNEKLFF
TRBD1 TRBJ2-3 TRBV5-1 - TGCGCCAGCAGCTTGGCCCGGGCAGGGGGCGCAGATACGCAGTATTTT CASSLARAGGADTQYF
- TRBJ2-1 TRBV16 medium-sized TGTGCCAGCAGCCAATCTTGGGAGTCGAATGAGCAGTTCTTC CASSQSWESNEQFF
- TRBJ1-2 TRBV29-1 - TGCAGCGTTCTACCCGAGAACTATGGCTACACCTTC CSVLPENYGYTF
- TRBJ2-5 TRBV27 - TGTGCCAGCGCCTACGGGGGGACCCAGTACTTC CASAYGGTQYF
TRBD2 TRBJ2-7 TRBV18 - TGTGCCAGCTCTCAGGGACTAGCGGAGATCTACGAGCAGTACTTC CASSQGLAEIYEQYF
TRBD2 TRBJ2-7 TRBV2 - TGTGCCAGTACACTAGCGGGCGTCTCCTACGAGCAGTACTTC CASTLAGVSYEQYF
- TRBJ2-1 TRBV21-1 few TGTGCCAGCAGCAAAAATGCGCGGGGTGAGCAGTTCTTC CASSKNARGEQFF
TRBD1 TRBJ2-4 TRBV9 - TGTGCCAGCAGCTCCCGGGACAGGGAAAACATTCAGTACTTC CASSSRDRENIQYF
- TRBJ1-1 TRBV11-2 - TGTGCCAGCAGCTTACAGGGGTCGGGTAACACTGAAGCTTTCTTT CASSLQGSGNTEAFF
TRBD2 TRBJ2-2 TRBV10-3 - TGTGCCATCAGTGAGCTAGCGGGAGTGGTCACCGGGGAGCTGTTTTTT CAISELAGVVTGELFF